This T cell receptor (beta chain) was identified in a study of CD8 T cells in ankylosing spondylitis. Notes on the study in general: Within matched ankylosing spondylitis synovial fluid, disease-linked clones were reportedly significantly enriched. Seemingly characteristic of ankylosing spondylitis blood was a TCR beta motif consisting of eight highly homologous variants.

TCRdb reprocessed the 5' RACE reads with MiXCR, giving one entry per CDR3 protein. The sample includes hundreds of thousands of distinct CDR3 sequences, roughly 12% seen only once; the top ten take 6.8%. Trimming removed 3 bases from V and 4 bases from J, with 18 bases in between. Germline CDR1 is MGHDK and CDR2 is SYGVNS. This CDR3 is built from 16 residues. Ten or more counts support this clonotype. What it binds is not known. Sequences were obtained from blood, either unsorted or a sorted T cell fraction (not recorded which). The J gene is TRBJ1-2, the V gene TRBV25-1; the D gene is possibly TRBD1 (5 bases). This clonotype originated in a male donor with ankylosing spondylitis. The CDR3 region has the DNA TGTGCCAGCAGTGACCCCACGAAGGGGAGCAGCTATGGCTACACCTTC. Translated, it gives CASSDPTKGSSYGYTF.